The rows below give T cell receptor beta chains drawn from one sample of a study of a mutant IDH1 vaccine in newly diagnosed glioma. The assay was immunoSEQ multiplex PCR, and TCRdb's table has in-frame clones only and misses some. The sample consists of about 33,000 clones, around 89% of them appearing once. These receptors have no known antigen. The source material was PBMCs, sampled from a glioma patient whose treatment included an IDH1 peptide vaccine. Receptor source: a man aged 40-49 years with glioma. CDR3s include the opening cysteine and the closing phenylalanine or tryptophan. A D gene is named only where the DNA matches it firmly. Clone size is shown for a subset of rows, as once, few, many or a class of expanded clone.

V	J	D	size	CDR3	DNA
TRBV2	TRBJ1-1	NA	NA	CASSEGYGNPVGAFF	TGTGCCAGCAGTGAGGGGTACGGAAACCCCGTGGGAGCTTTCTTT
TRBV2	TRBJ1-2	TRBD1	NA	CASSEAAGGSYGYTF	TGTGCCAGCAGTGAAGCGGCAGGGGGTAGCTATGGCTACACCTTC
TRBV7-8	TRBJ2-1	NA	NA	CASSPYGPPHYNEQFF	TGTGCCAGCAGCCCATACGGGCCACCTCACTACAATGAGCAGTTCTTC
TRBV6-4	TRBJ2-3	TRBD2	NA	CASSDSSGASDTQYF	TGTGCCAGCAGTGACTCTAGCGGGGCCTCAGATACGCAGTATTTT
TRBV9	TRBJ2-3	NA	NA	CASSSSVPTDTQYF	TGTGCCAGTTCTTCTAGCGTACCTACTGATACGCAGTATTTT
TRBV10-3	TRBJ1-1	TRBD1	once	CAISESRQGRTEAFF	TGTGCCATCAGTGAGTCCCGACAGGGGCGCACTGAAGCTTTCTTT
TRBV7-9	TRBJ2-3	NA	NA	CASSSSDRPDTQYF	TGTGCCAGCAGCTCGTCTGACCGACCAGATACGCAGTATTTT
TRBV4-2	TRBJ2-5	NA	NA	CASSQALGLHGTQYF	TGTGCCAGCAGCCAAGCGCTAGGCCTACATGGGACCCAGTACTTC
TRBV2	TRBJ1-5	TRBD1	NA	CASSGDRGHQPQHF	TGTGCCAGCAGTGGGGACAGGGGTCATCAGCCCCAGCATTTT
TRBV7-4	TRBJ2-1	NA	NA	CASSPIGEQWISNEQFF	TGTGCCAGCAGCCCTATTGGGGAGCAATGGATCTCCAATGAGCAGTTCTTC
TRBV7-3	TRBJ1-5	NA	few	CASSLEGFQPQHF	TGTGCCAGCAGCTTAGAGGGTTTTCAGCCCCAGCATTTT
TRBV2	TRBJ2-2	NA	NA	CASSGSGNPNTGELFF	TGTGCCAGCAGTGGATCCGGGAATCCGAACACCGGGGAGCTGTTTTTT
TRBV5-5	TRBJ1-2	NA	few	CASSFHLDYTF	TGTGCCAGCAGCTTTCACCTCGACTACACCTTC
TRBV12-5	TRBJ1-2	NA	NA	CASGGGRNYGYTF	TGTGCTAGTGGCGGAGGACGGAACTATGGCTACACCTTC
TRBV5-4	TRBJ1-1	NA	NA	CASSNPGRTNTEAFF	TGTGCCAGCAGCAATCCGGGACGGACGAACACTGAAGCTTTCTTT
TRBV29-1	TRBJ2-1	NA	NA	CSVGWTSYNEQFF	TGCAGCGTTGGCTGGACCTCCTACAATGAGCAGTTCTTC
TRBV9	TRBJ1-3	TRBD1	NA	CASSSRTGPSPNTIYF	TGTGCCAGCAGCTCGAGGACAGGGCCGTCTCCGAACACCATATATTTT
TRBV4-2	TRBJ2-7	TRBD2	medium-sized	CASSQETSGSYEQYF	TGTGCCAGCAGCCAAGAGACTAGCGGCTCCTACGAGCAGTACTTC
TRBV11-2	TRBJ1-2	TRBD1	NA	CASSALQGSNYGYTF	TGTGCCAGCAGCGCATTACAGGGGTCTAACTATGGCTACACCTTC
TRBV11-3	TRBJ1-1	NA	NA	CASSLGEGTEAFF	TGTGCCAGCAGCTTGGGGGAAGGGACTGAAGCTTTCTTT
TRBV28	TRBJ1-2	TRBD1	NA	CASSSGDRAYGYTF	TGTGCCAGCAGTTCAGGGGACAGAGCCTATGGCTACACCTTC
TRBV7-9	TRBJ2-2	NA	NA	CASSLAPDTGELFF	TGTGCCAGCAGCTTAGCTCCGGATACCGGGGAGCTGTTTTTT
TRBV6-1	TRBJ2-3	NA	NA	CASTLSISTDTQYF	TGTGCCAGCACACTCTCTATTAGCACAGATACGCAGTATTTT
TRBV2	TRBJ2-7	TRBD2	NA	CASSEGREGHEQYF	TGTGCCAGCAGTGAAGGTCGGGAGGGCCACGAGCAGTACTTC
TRBV18	TRBJ2-1	TRBD2	NA	CASSPILGLAVYNEQFF	TGTGCCAGCTCACCTATTCTGGGACTAGCGGTCTACAATGAGCAGTTCTTC
TRBV10-3	TRBJ1-3	NA	NA	CAISDSGTSSGNTIYF	TGTGCCATCAGTGACTCCGGGACAAGCTCTGGAAACACCATATATTTT
TRBV28	TRBJ2-2	TRBD1	NA	CASSLLLRGLETGELFF	TGTGCCAGCAGTTTATTGCTCAGGGGGTTAGAGACCGGGGAGCTGTTTTTT
TRBV5-5	TRBJ2-3	TRBD1	few	CASSSNRGDTQYF	TGTGCCAGCAGCTCTAACAGGGGAGATACGCAGTATTTT
TRBV23-1	TRBJ2-5	NA	NA	CASSQSWAGVPLAGLTGVETQYF	TGCGCCAGCAGTCAATCGTGGGCAGGGGTTCCACTAGCGGGTCTGACAGGGGTCGAGACCCAGTACTTC
TRBV28	TRBJ1-5	TRBD1	NA	CASSFDLTFTGGYNQPQHF	TGTGCCAGCAGTTTCGATTTAACGTTCACAGGGGGCTACAATCAGCCCCAGCATTTT
TRBV19	TRBJ2-7	NA	once	CASSTKGGGLYEQYF	TGTGCCAGTAGTACCAAAGGAGGGGGGCTCTACGAGCAGTACTTC
TRBV6-5	TRBJ2-7	NA	NA	CASSYAGEQYF	TGTGCCAGCAGTTACGCGGGCGAGCAGTACTTC
TRBV29-1	TRBJ2-7	NA	NA	CSVEGLDGYEQYF	TGCAGCGTCGAGGGTTTGGACGGCTACGAGCAGTACTTC
TRBV2	TRBJ1-5	TRBD1	NA	CASSEQGERNQPQHF	TGTGCCAGCAGTGAGCAGGGGGAACGCAATCAGCCCCAGCATTTT
TRBV25-1	TRBJ1-2	NA	NA	CASSEHTQGNYGYTF	TGTGCCAGCAGTGAGCACACACAGGGCAACTATGGCTACACCTTC
TRBV21-1	TRBJ2-6	NA	NA	CASSLTGGSNGANVLTF	TGTGCCAGCAGCTTAACAGGGGGGAGTAATGGGGCCAACGTCCTGACTTTC
TRBV10-1	TRBJ2-2	NA	NA	CASSESRRVGELFF	TGCGCCAGCAGTGAGTCGAGGCGGGTCGGGGAGCTGTTTTTT
TRBV6-1	TRBJ1-1	NA	NA	CASSEAGGAFTEAFF	TGTGCCAGCAGTGAAGCAGGTGGGGCGTTCACTGAAGCTTTCTTT
TRBV15	TRBJ1-1	NA	NA	CATSRDKSFIGAEAFF	TGTGCCACCAGCAGAGATAAATCGTTCATCGGTGCTGAAGCTTTCTTT
TRBV4-3	TRBJ1-1	NA	NA	CASSQDPGDTEAFF	TGCGCCAGCAGCCAAGATCCAGGGGACACTGAAGCTTTCTTT
TRBV28	TRBJ2-5	NA	NA	CASTPGGLTETQYF	TGTGCCAGCACCCCTGGCGGGTTAACGGAGACCCAGTACTTC
TRBV7-2	TRBJ1-1	TRBD1	NA	CASSPTGYGTEAFF	TGTGCCAGCAGCCCGACAGGGTACGGAACTGAAGCTTTCTTT
TRBV18	TRBJ1-1	NA	NA	CASSPPPGRGNTEAFF	TGTGCCAGCTCACCTCCGCCCGGGCGGGGGAACACTGAAGCTTTCTTT
TRBV4-2	TRBJ1-1	TRBD1	NA	CASSRTGSTEAFF	TGTGCCAGCAGCCGGACAGGGAGCACTGAAGCTTTCTTT
TRBV5-1	TRBJ2-5	TRBD1	NA	CASSLQGIQETQYF	TGCGCCAGCAGTTTACAGGGGATTCAAGAGACCCAGTACTTC
TRBV11-2	TRBJ2-6	NA	NA	CASSLTGANVLTF	TGTGCCAGCAGCTTAACTGGGGCCAACGTCCTGACTTTC
TRBV5-1	TRBJ2-1	NA	NA	CASSLGFPPSDEQFF	TGCGCCAGCAGCTTGGGTTTTCCTCCATCGGATGAGCAGTTCTTC
TRBV21-1	TRBJ2-3	NA	NA	CASILEGREGDTDTQYF	TGTGCCAGCATCCTGGAGGGCAGGGAAGGGGACACAGATACGCAGTATTTT
TRBV5-1	TRBJ2-7	TRBD1	NA	CASSLAWDRVYEQYF	TGCGCCAGCAGCTTGGCCTGGGACAGAGTTTACGAGCAGTACTTC
TRBV6-6	TRBJ1-2	NA	NA	CASSYPGRDDGYTF	TGTGCCAGCAGTTACCCCGGCAGGGATGATGGCTACACCTTC
TRBV21-1	TRBJ1-5	NA	NA	CASSKGGRNYNQPQHF	TGTGCCAGCAGCAAAGGCGGCAGAAACTACAATCAGCCCCAGCATTTT
TRBV9	TRBJ1-4	NA	NA	CASSRGAGNEKLFF	TGTGCCAGCAGCCGGGGGGCGGGTAATGAAAAACTGTTTTTT
TRBV19	TRBJ2-1	TRBD1	NA	CASSIRASAGGNEQFF	TGTGCCAGTAGTATCAGGGCGTCGGCAGGGGGCAATGAGCAGTTCTTC
TRBV18	TRBJ2-7	NA	NA	CASSPPTRGATYEQYF	TGTGCCAGCTCACCACCGACCCGGGGAGCCACCTACGAGCAGTACTTC
TRBV27	TRBJ2-3	TRBD1	NA	CASSFGQASTDTQYF	TGTGCCAGCAGTTTCGGACAGGCTAGCACAGATACGCAGTATTTT
TRBV4-3	TRBJ1-5	NA	NA	CASSQSRGGNQPQHF	TGCGCCAGCAGCCAGTCACGGGGGGGGAATCAGCCCCAGCATTTT
TRBV11-2	TRBJ2-2	NA	NA	CASSLERGGELFF	TGTGCCAGCAGCTTAGAGAGGGGCGGGGAGCTGTTTTTT
TRBV10-3	TRBJ1-1	NA	NA	CAISEGWGDEAFF	TGTGCCATCAGTGAGGGATGGGGGGACGAGGCTTTCTTT
TRBV18	TRBJ2-1	TRBD2	NA	CASSRLAGTYNEQFF	TGTGCCAGCTCCCGACTAGCGGGAACCTACAATGAGCAGTTCTTC